This T cell receptor (beta chain) was found in a study of shared T cell receptors in the human thymus. Germline CDR1 is SGHNT and CDR2 is YYREEE (reference sequence). Trimming took off 4 bases at V and 5 bases at J, with 15 bases between the two ends. This CDR3 has 15 amino acids. Only in-frame clones appear in the TCRdb table, and some are missing; sequencing was by immunoSEQ multiplex PCR. The sample shows about 710,000 clones, around 87% of them seen only once. The data also belong to a second study, concerning human thymus T cells. From that paper: Corrective heart surgery yielded the resections from which the thymus tissue came. Unrelated people showed highly overlapping thymic repertoires, related research reported.

This receptor was obtained from a boy less than two years old with a congenital heart defect. The gene calls are TRBV5-4 and TRBJ2-2; D gene unclear. Material: thymocytes. The CDR3 nucleotides are TGTGCCAGCAGCCACGGAGTAAGGAAGACCGGGGAGCTGTTTTTT. Protein: CASSHGVRKTGELFF. Full variable domain (rest looked up from reference TRBV5-4 and TRBJ2-2): ETGVTQSPTHLIKTRGQQVTLRCSSQSGHNTVSWYQQALGQGPQFIFQYYREEENGRGNFPPRFSGLQFPNYSSELNVNALELDDSALYLCASSHGVRKTGELFFGEGSRLTVL.